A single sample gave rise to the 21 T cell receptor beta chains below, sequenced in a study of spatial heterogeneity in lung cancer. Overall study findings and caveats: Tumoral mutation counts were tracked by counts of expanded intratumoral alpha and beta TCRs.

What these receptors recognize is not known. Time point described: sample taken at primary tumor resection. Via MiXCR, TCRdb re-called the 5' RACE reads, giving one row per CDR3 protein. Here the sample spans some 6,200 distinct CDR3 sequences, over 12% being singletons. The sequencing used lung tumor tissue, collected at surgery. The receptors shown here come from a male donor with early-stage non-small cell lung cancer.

The chain's CDR3 is CASSPEGGEFGYEQYF. CDR3 sequence (DNA): TGCGCCAGCAGCCCGGAGGGTGGCGAATTTGGGTACGAGCAGTACTTC. V gene TRBV5-1 combines with J gene TRBJ2-7; a possible D gene is TRBD2 (6 bases). Trimming took off 4 bases at V and 4 bases at J, with 21 bases between the two ends. The CDR3 runs 16 residues. Germline assignment: CDR1 SGHRS and CDR2 YFSETQ.

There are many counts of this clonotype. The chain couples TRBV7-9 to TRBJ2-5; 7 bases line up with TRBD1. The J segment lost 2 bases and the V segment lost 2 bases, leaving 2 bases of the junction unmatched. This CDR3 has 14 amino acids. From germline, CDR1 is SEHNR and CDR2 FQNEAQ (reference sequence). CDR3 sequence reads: CASSLRDRQETQYF. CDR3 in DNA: TGTGCCAGCAGCTTACGGGACAGACAAGAGACCCAGTACTTC.

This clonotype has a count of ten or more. The CDR3 sequence: CSAPTGLLGSPLHF. DNA of the CDR3: TGCAGTGCGCCAACCGGGCTCCTTGGTTCACCCCTCCACTTT. The chain has TRBV20-1 and TRBJ1-6, with D uncertain. V was clipped by 6 bases and J by 9 bases, with 18 bases between them. Germline V CDR1 and CDR2: DFQATT, SNEGSKA (reference sequence). This CDR3 has 14 residues.

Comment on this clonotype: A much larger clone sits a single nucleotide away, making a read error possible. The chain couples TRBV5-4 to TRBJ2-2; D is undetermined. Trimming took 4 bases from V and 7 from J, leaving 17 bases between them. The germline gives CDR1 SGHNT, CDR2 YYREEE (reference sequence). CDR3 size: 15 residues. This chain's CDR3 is CASSQRLEKVGELFF. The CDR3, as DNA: TGTGCCAGCAGCCAAAGGTTGGAGAAGGTCGGGGAGCTGTTTTTT.

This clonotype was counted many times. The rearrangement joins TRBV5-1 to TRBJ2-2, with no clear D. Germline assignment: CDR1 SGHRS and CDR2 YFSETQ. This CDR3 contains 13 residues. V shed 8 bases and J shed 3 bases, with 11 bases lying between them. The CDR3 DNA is TGCGCCAGTCGCGCTTCGGACACCGGGGAGCTGTTTTTT. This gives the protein CASRASDTGELFF.

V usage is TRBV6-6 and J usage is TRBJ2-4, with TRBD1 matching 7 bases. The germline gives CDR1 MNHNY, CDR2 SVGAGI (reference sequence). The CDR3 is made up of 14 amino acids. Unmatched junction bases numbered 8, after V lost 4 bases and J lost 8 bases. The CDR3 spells CASSLGQWGDIQYF. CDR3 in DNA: TGTGCCAGCAGTTTGGGACAGTGGGGAGACATTCAGTACTTC.

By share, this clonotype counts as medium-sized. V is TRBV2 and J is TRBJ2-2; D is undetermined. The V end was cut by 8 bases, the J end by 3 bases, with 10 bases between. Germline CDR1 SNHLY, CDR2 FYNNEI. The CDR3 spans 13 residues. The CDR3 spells CASEFSYTGELFF. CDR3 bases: TGTGCCAGCGAGTTTAGCTACACCGGGGAGCTGTTTTTT.

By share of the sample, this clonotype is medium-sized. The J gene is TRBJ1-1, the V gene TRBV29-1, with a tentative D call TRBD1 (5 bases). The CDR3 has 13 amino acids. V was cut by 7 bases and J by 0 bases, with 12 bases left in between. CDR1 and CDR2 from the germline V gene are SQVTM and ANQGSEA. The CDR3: CSAQQDLNTEAFF. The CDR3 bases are TGCAGCGCTCAACAGGACTTGAACACTGAAGCTTTCTTT.

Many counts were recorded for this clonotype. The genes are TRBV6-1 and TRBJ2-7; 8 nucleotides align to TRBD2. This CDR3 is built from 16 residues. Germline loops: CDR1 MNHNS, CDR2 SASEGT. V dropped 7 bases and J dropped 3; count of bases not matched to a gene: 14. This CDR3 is CASTPSGTSGYYEQYF. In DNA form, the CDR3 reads TGTGCCAGCACCCCGAGTGGAACTAGCGGTTACTACGAGCAGTACTTC.

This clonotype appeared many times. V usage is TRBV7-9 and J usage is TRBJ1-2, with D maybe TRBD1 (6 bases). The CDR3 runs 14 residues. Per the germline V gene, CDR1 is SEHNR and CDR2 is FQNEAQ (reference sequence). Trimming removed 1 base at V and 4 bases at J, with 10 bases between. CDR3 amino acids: CASSLEGVTYGYTF. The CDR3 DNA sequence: TGTGCCAGCAGCTTAGAGGGGGTGACCTATGGCTACACCTTC.

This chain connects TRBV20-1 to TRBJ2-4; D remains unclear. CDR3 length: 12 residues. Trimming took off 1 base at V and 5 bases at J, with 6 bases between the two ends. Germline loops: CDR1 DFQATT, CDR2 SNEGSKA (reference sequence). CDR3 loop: CSARVYQNIQYF. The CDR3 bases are TGCAGTGCTAGAGTCTACCAAAACATTCAGTACTTC.

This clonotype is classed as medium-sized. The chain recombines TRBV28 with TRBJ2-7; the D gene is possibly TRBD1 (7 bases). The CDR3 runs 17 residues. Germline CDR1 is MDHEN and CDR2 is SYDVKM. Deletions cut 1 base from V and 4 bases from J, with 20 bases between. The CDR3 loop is CASSLFFRGSGEYEQYF. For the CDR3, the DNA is TGTGCCAGCAGTTTATTTTTCAGGGGGTCGGGGGAGTACGAGCAGTACTTC.

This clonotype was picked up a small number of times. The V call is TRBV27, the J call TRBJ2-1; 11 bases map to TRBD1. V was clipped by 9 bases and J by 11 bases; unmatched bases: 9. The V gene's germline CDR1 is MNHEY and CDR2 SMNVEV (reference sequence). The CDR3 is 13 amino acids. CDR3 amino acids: CASRTGGPPKQFF. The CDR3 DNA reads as TGTGCCAGTCGGACAGGGGGCCCCCCAAAGCAGTTCTTC.

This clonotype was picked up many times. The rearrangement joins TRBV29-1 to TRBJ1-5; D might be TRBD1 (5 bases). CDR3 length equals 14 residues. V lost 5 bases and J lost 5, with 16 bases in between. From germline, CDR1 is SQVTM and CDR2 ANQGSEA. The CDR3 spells CSVSGTASDQPQHF. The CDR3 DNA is TGCAGCGTTTCCGGGACGGCGAGCGATCAGCCCCAGCATTTT.

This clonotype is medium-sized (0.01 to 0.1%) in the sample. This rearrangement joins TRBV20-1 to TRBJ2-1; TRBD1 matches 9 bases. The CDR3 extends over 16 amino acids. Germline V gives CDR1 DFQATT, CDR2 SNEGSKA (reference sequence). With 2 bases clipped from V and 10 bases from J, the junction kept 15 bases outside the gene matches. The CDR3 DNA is TGCAGTGCTAGATATTCCCCGGGACAGGGCCTCGAGGAGCAGTTCTTC. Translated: CSARYSPGQGLEEQFF.

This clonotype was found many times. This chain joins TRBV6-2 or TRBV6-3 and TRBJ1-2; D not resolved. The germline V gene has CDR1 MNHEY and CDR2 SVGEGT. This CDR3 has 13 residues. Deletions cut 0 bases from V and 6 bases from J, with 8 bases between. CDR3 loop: CASSYSISNGYTF. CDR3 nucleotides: TGTGCCAGCAGTTACTCGATCTCAAATGGCTACACCTTC.

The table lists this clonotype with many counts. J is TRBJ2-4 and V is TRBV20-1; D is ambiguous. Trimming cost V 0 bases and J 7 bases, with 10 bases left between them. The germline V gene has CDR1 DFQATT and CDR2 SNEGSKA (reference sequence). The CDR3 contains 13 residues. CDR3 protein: CSARDKTRNIQYF. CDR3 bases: TGCAGTGCTAGAGATAAAACAAGGAACATTCAGTACTTC.

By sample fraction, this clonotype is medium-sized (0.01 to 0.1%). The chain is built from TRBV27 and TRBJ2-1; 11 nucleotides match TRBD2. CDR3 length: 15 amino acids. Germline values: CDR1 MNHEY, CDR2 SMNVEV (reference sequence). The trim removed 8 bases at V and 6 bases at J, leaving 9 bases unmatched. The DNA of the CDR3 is TGTGCCAGCTACAGTTTCGGGACTAGCGGCAATGAGCAGTTCTTC. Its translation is CASYSFGTSGNEQFF.

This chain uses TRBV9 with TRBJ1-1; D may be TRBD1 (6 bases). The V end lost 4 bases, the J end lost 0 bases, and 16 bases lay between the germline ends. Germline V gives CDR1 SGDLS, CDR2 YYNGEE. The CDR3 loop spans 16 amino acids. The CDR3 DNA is TGTGCCAGCAGCAGCGGACAGACTAGATTGAACACTGAAGCTTTCTTT. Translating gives CASSSGQTRLNTEAFF. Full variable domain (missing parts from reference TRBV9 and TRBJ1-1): DSGVTQTPKHLITATGQRVTLRCSPRSGDLSVYWYQQSLDQGLQFLIQYYNGEERAKGNILERFSAQQFPDLHSELNLSSLELGDSALYFCASSSGQTRLNTEAFFGQGTRLTVV.

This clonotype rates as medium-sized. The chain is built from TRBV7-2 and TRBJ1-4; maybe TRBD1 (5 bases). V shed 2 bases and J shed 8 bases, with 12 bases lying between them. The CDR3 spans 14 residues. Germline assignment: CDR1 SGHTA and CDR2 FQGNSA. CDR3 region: CASSLWQGGEKLFF. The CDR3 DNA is TGTGCCAGCAGCTTATGGCAGGGTGGCGAAAAACTGTTTTTT. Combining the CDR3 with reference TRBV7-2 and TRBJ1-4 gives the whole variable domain GAGVSQSPSNKVTEKGKDVELRCDPISGHTALYWYRQSLGQGLEFLIYFQGNSAPDKSGLPSDRFSAERTGGSVSTLTIQRTQQEDSAVYLCASSLWQGGEKLFFGSGTQLSVL.

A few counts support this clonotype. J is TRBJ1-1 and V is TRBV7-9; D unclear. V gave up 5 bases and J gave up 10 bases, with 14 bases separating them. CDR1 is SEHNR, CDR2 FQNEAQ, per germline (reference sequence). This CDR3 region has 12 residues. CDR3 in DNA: TGTGCCAGCAGCGCTGGCGAGCGCGGAGCTTTCTTT. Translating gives CASSAGERGAFF.